Listed here are 19 T cell receptor beta chains from one sample, sequenced in a study of early T cells in non-severe SARS-CoV-2 infection. TCRdb used MiXCR to reprocess the 5' RACE reads, holding one entry per CDR3 protein. Altogether 75,000 to 90,000 distinct CDR3 sequences are present, about 10% being singletons, with the ten largest covering 6.5% to 9%. The specimen was whole blood, collected at baseline. The receptors shown here come from an adult who was a healthcare worker with PCR-confirmed SARS-CoV-2 infection or an uninfected control (not recorded which).

This clonotype was seen repeatedly, ten times or more. V usage is TRBV4-1 and J usage is TRBJ2-1; TRBD2 matches at 10 bases. This CDR3 has 18 amino acids. Per germline, CDR1 MGHRA and CDR2 YSYEKL. The junction had 8 bases not matched to a gene; V was cut back by 3 bases and J by 0 bases. The CDR3 sequence is CASSHFRTSGNSYNEQFF. The CDR3 DNA follows: TGCGCCAGCAGCCACTTCAGGACTAGCGGAAACTCCTACAATGAGCAGTTCTTC.

The chain uses TRBV2 and TRBJ2-1; D assignment may be TRBD1 or TRBD2 (5 bases each). The CDR3 runs to 18 residues. Trimming removed 6 bases from V and 5 bases from J, with 26 bases in between. CDR1 SNHLY and CDR2 FYNNEI come from the germline V gene. In DNA, the CDR3 is TGTGCCAGCAGGAAGCGAATACGGGGCAGGGAGAGTGACAATGAGCAGTTCTTC. Translated: CASRKRIRGRESDNEQFF.

This clonotype was observed at least ten times. The chain has TRBV12-5 and TRBJ2-7, with 8 bases that match TRBD2. The germline V gene encodes CDR1 LGHNT and CDR2 FRNRAP. The V and J ends lost 11 bases and 5 bases, in that order; junction bases with no gene match: 8. This CDR3 has 12 amino acids. The CDR3 is CAGGLGLDEQYF. The CDR3 DNA reads TGTGCTGGGGGGCTGGGACTAGACGAGCAGTACTTC.

This clonotype showed up many times. The chain uses TRBV7-8 and TRBJ2-2; 7 bases align to TRBD2. The CDR3 consists of 16 residues. V was clipped by 0 bases and J by 1 base; unmatched bases: 2. Germline V gene lookup returns CDR1 SGHVS and CDR2 FQNEAQ. The CDR3 nucleotides read TGTGCCAGCAGCTTAGCCCCGGGAGGGAACACCGGGGAGCTGTTTTTT. This encodes CASSLAPGGNTGELFF.

This clonotype was seen many times. The gene calls are TRBV5-1 and TRBJ2-7; maybe TRBD2 (5 bases). This CDR3 comprises 13 residues. Looked up from germline, CDR1 is SGHRS and CDR2 is YFSETQ. V was clipped by 5 bases and J by 3 bases, with 12 bases between them. The CDR3, as DNA: TGCGCCAGCAGACTTGACGACTACTACGAGCAGTACTTC. Protein sequence: CASRLDDYYEQYF.

This clonotype has only a few counts. The chain has TRBV28 and TRBJ2-7; D is undetermined. V lost 7 bases, J lost 10 bases, and 14 bases lay in between. CDR1 MDHEN and CDR2 SYDVKM come from the germline V gene. This CDR3 comprises 11 residues. Here the CDR3 reads CASTSTQVQYF. CDR3 DNA: TGTGCCAGCACCTCGACCCAGGTCCAGTACTTC. The whole variable domain, filled in from reference TRBV28 and TRBJ2-7, reads DVKVTQSSRYLVKRTGEKVFLECVQDMDHENMFWYRQDPGLGLRLIYFSYDVKMKEKGDIPEGYSVSREKKERFSLILESASTNQTSMYLCASTSTQVQYFGPGTRLTVT.

The chain has TRBV20-1 and TRBJ2-5; D possibly corresponds to TRBD1 (6 bases). The CDR3 spans 14 residues. The germline V gene encodes CDR1 DFQATT and CDR2 SNEGSKA (reference sequence). Trimming took off 3 bases at V and 5 bases at J, with 16 bases between the two ends. The DNA for the CDR3 is TGCAGTGCTAGTTCACGAATGAGGGGGGAGACCCAGTACTTC. Its translation is CSASSRMRGETQYF.

At least ten counts were recorded for this clonotype. This chain joins TRBV13 and TRBJ2-1, with D tentatively TRBD2 (6 bases). The CDR3 runs 15 residues. The V end was cut by 5 bases, the J end by 9 bases, with 20 bases between. Per germline, CDR1 PRHDT and CDR2 FYEKMQ (reference sequence). The CDR3 is CASSPGDTAGSEQFF. CDR3 nucleotide sequence: TGTGCCAGCAGCCCGGGGGATACTGCAGGCAGTGAGCAGTTCTTC.

This clonotype was observed a handful of times. V gene TRBV6-4 combines with J gene TRBJ2-1; 8 bases are shared with TRBD1. Germline trimming cut 2 bases from V and 6 bases from J; bases unmatched to any gene: 3. The CDR3 is 14 amino acids. Per germline, CDR1 MRHNA and CDR2 SNTAGT. CDR3 region: CASSDDTGGNEQFF. DNA for the CDR3: TGTGCCAGCAGTGACGACACAGGGGGCAATGAGCAGTTCTTC.

This clonotype was recorded many times. This chain connects TRBV7-8 to TRBJ2-1; the match to TRBD2 covers 7 bases. CDR3 size: 15 residues. From germline, CDR1 is SGHVS and CDR2 FQNEAQ. Trimming removed 6 bases from V and 4 bases from J; junction bases left unmatched: 9. Written as DNA, the CDR3 is TGTGCCAGCAGGTCGCTAGCGGAAAATTACAATGAGCAGTTCTTC. It translates to CASRSLAENYNEQFF.

This clonotype was detected many times. CDR3 bases: TGTGCCACCAGCAGAGAGCGGGACTTCTACAATGAGCAGTTCTTC. It encodes CATSRERDFYNEQFF. The chain has TRBV15 and TRBJ2-1; tentative D call: TRBD2 (6 bases). V was shortened by 0 bases and J by 3 bases, with 9 bases between the two germline ends. This CDR3 is built from 15 residues. The germline V gene encodes CDR1 LNHNV and CDR2 YYDKDF (reference sequence).

This clonotype was seen a handful of times. This chain uses TRBV6-1 with TRBJ1-2; 7 bases match TRBD1. CDR3 length equals 14 residues. V shed 5 bases, J shed 2 bases, and the junction held 5 bases outside the gene matches. Germline lookup yields CDR1 MNHNS and CDR2 SASEGT. The CDR3 DNA reads as TGTGCCAGCAGTCGACAGGGATCAAACTATGGCTACACCTTC. It specifies CASSRQGSNYGYTF.

This clonotype was observed at least ten times. The CDR3 sequence: CASSLDRSNEQFF. CDR3 bases: TGTGCCAGCAGCTTAGACAGGTCTAATGAGCAGTTCTTC. The V and J genes are TRBV11-2 and TRBJ2-1; D gene uncertain. Trimming shortened V by 0 bases and J by 7 bases, and 7 bases separated the two germline ends. Germline CDR1 SGHAT, CDR2 FQNNGV. There are 13 residues in the CDR3. Full variable domain (outside the CDR3, taken from reference TRBV11-2 and TRBJ2-1): EAGVAQSPRYKIIEKRQSVAFWCNPISGHATLYWYQQILGQGPKLLIQFQNNGVVDDSQLPKDRFSAERLKGVDSTLKIQPAKLEDSAVYLCASSLDRSNEQFFGPGTRLTVL.

This clonotype was counted ten times or more. The V and J genes are TRBV6-1 and TRBJ2-2; D perhaps matches TRBD2 (5 bases). Trimming pared 8 bases from V and 7 bases from J, leaving 20 bases between. This CDR3 has 15 amino acids. CDR1 and CDR2 from the germline V gene are MNHNS and SASEGT. The CDR3 reads CASSKEGPRGGELFF. CDR3 DNA: TGTGCCAGCTCGAAGGAAGGGCCCCGGGGCGGGGAGCTGTTTTTT.

This clonotype was seen a handful of times. The chain links TRBV5-1 to TRBJ2-7; D remains ambiguous. Germline V gene lookup returns CDR1 SGHRS and CDR2 YFSETQ. The CDR3 consists of 14 residues. V lost 0 bases to trimming and J lost 2 bases, with 9 bases between them. The CDR3 sequence: CASSLGSGTYEQYF. CDR3 nucleotides: TGCGCCAGCAGCTTGGGGTCTGGGACCTACGAGCAGTACTTC.

The chain carries TRBV28 and TRBJ1-5; 7 bases match TRBD1. The V gene's germline CDR1 is MDHEN and CDR2 SYDVKM. The CDR3 is 16 amino acids. The V gene end was trimmed by 6 bases and the J gene end by 6 bases; junction bases not matched to a gene: 14. The CDR3, as DNA: TGTGCCAGCAGACAAAGACAGGGCTCGACGAGTCAGCCCCAGCATTTT. Translation gives CASRQRQGSTSQPQHF.

The chain couples TRBV7-8 to TRBJ1-3; D unclear. The CDR3 loop spans 11 amino acids. The V end lost 3 bases, the J end lost 7 bases, and 4 bases lay between the germline ends. Germline V CDR1 and CDR2: SGHVS, FQNEAQ. The CDR3 sequence is CASSFLNTIYF. For the CDR3, the DNA is TGTGCCAGCAGCTTTCTGAACACCATATATTTT. The whole variable domain, filled in from reference TRBV7-8 and TRBJ1-3, reads GAGVSQSPRYKVAKRGQDVALRCDPISGHVSLFWYQQALGQGPEFLTYFQNEAQLDKSGLPSDRFFAERPEGSVSTLKIQRTQQEDSAVYLCASSFLNTIYFGEGSWLTVV.

The chain has TRBV20-1 and TRBJ2-3; 7 positions agree with TRBD2. The trim removed 0 bases at V and 1 base at J, leaving 4 bases unmatched. Looked up from germline, CDR1 is DFQATT and CDR2 is SNEGSKA (reference sequence). This CDR3 is built from 15 residues. The CDR3 DNA sequence: TGCAGTGCTAGAGAGGAGCGGGGTCGCACAGATACGCAGTATTTT. It translates to CSAREERGRTDTQYF.

This clonotype showed up many times. The chain combines TRBV10-3 with TRBJ2-1; 9 positions match TRBD1. The CDR3 spans 15 residues. V lost 6 bases, J lost 5 bases, and 8 bases stayed unmatched. Germline V gene data show CDR1 as ENHRY and CDR2 as SYGVKD. The CDR3 protein is CAISDLGQGHNEQFF. The CDR3 nucleotides are TGTGCCATCAGCGACCTGGGACAGGGTCACAATGAGCAGTTCTTC.